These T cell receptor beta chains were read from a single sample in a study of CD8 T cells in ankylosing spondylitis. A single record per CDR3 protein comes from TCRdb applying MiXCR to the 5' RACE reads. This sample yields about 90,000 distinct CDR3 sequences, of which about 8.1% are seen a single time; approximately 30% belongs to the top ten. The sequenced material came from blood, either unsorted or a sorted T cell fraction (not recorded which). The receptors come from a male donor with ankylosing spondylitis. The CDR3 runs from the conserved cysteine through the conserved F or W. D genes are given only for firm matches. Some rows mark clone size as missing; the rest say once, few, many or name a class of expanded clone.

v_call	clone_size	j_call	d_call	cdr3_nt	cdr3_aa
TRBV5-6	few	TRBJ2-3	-	TGTGCCAGCAGCTTACAGGACGATACGCAGTATTTT	CASSLQDDTQYF
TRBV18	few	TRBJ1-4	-	TGTGCCAGCTCCCCGTGGACAGAGAATGAAAAACTGTTTTTT	CASSPWTENEKLFF
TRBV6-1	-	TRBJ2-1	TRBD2	TGTGCCAGCACCGACGGGACTAGCGGGGGCAATGAGCAGTTCTTC	CASTDGTSGGNEQFF
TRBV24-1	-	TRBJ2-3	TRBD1	TGTGCCACCAGTGACGCCGGGACAGGGGGACCAGATACGCAGTATTTT	CATSDAGTGGPDTQYF
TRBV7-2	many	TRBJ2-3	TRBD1	TGTGCCAGCAGCTCCCGACAGGGATCAGATACGCAGTATTTT	CASSSRQGSDTQYF
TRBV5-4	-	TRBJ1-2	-	TGTGCCAGCAGCGCTTGGAGGGACTTAGCTAACTATGGCTACACCTTC	CASSAWRDLANYGYTF
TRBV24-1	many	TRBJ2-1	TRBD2	TGTGCCACCAGTGATCTCGGGAGCGGGAGGGCCCCTGGTGAGCAGTTCTTC	CATSDLGSGRAPGEQFF
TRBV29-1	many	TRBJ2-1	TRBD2	TGCAGCGTTCTGTTAGCGGGATTCATCAATGAGCAGTTCTTC	CSVLLAGFINEQFF
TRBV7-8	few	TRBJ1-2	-	TGTGCCAGCAGCCCGCACATTCTCGAGGGCGAAATCTCTAACTATGGCTACACCTTC	CASSPHILEGEISNYGYTF
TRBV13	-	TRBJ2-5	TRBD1	TGTGCCAGCACCTCGGGACAGGGGGCGACGGAGACCCAGTACTTC	CASTSGQGATETQYF
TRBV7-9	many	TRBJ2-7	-	TGTGCCAGCAGCTTAGTACCCTCTTACGAGCAGTACTTC	CASSLVPSYEQYF
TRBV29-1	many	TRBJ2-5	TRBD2	TGCAGCGTTGTGGCTAGCGGGAGTAGGGAGACCCAGTACTTC	CSVVASGSRETQYF
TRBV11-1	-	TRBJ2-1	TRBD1	TGTGCCAGCAGCTTAGTAGACAGGGTAGAGATCGATAGCTCCTACAATGAGCAGTTCTTC	CASSLVDRVEIDSSYNEQFF
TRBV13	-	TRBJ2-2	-	TGTGCCAGCAGCTTAGGTCTCAGCGCCGGGGAGCTGTTTTTT	CASSLGLSAGELFF
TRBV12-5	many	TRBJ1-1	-	TGTGCTAGTGGCCCGGGACCCCCTATCCCTGAAGCTTTCTTT	CASGPGPPIPEAFF
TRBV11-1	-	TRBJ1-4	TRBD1	TGTGCCAGCAGCTTATTTGAGGGGGCCAGCGGGAAACTGTTTTTT	CASSLFEGASGKLFF
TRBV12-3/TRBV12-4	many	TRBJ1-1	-	TGTGCCAGCAGCCCTGGGGGGGATGAAGCTTTCTTT	CASSPGGDEAFF